Below are 16 T cell receptor beta chains sequenced from a single sample in a study of T cell repertoires in cytomegalovirus infection. TCRdb reprocessed the reads via MiXCR and lists one record per CDR3 protein. This sample has 150,000 to 200,000 distinct CDR3 sequences, with 28% found just once. The source material was PBMCs. These receptors came from a human donor in good health (CMV status not recorded). Some clones in this sample may be carry-over from other donors' samples.

Comments on this clonotype: The germline gene is not matched at one end of the junction; a read error may be the cause. The chain couples TRBV6-2 or TRBV6-3 to TRBJ1-2; TRBD1 aligns across 8 bases. Germline assignment: CDR1 MNHEY and CDR2 SVGEGT. CDR3 length equals 17 residues. The CDR3 is CASSYPSTGAYNFGYTF. CDR3 in DNA: TGTGCCAGCAGTTATCCCTCGACAGGGGCCTATAACTTTGGCTACACCTTC.

The chain uses TRBV15 and TRBJ1-2; no reliable D call. V dropped 2 bases and J dropped 3 bases, with 10 bases sitting between them. There are 14 residues in the CDR3. Germline-derived CDR1 and CDR2 are LNHNV and YYDKDF (reference sequence). CDR3: CATSRSALDYGYTF. CDR3 bases: TGTGCCACCAGCAGATCCGCCTTAGACTATGGCTACACCTTC.

This rearrangement joins TRBV5-6 to TRBJ2-7; TRBD2 matches 14 bases. The CDR3 is 18 residues long. Germline CDR1 is SGHDT and CDR2 is YYEEEE. V trimming: 4 bases; J trimming: 2 bases; junction bases outside the gene matches: 11. CDR3 protein: CASSPVPGLAGEPYEQYF. In DNA form, the CDR3 reads TGTGCCAGCAGCCCTGTGCCGGGACTAGCGGGGGAGCCCTACGAGCAGTACTTC.

The V gene is TRBV6-1, the J gene TRBJ1-1; the D gene is possibly TRBD1 (6 bases). Germline V gene lookup returns CDR1 MNHNS and CDR2 SASEGT. The germline V and J ends were trimmed by 11 bases and 11 bases, with 24 bases remaining between them. There are 13 residues in the CDR3. CDR3 DNA sequence: TGTGCCTCTCGCCGGACAGCCAACGACGGGGCTTTCTTT. Amino acid sequence: CASRRTANDGAFF.

In this sample, this clonotype turned up a few times. The chain is built from TRBV20-1 and TRBJ1-5; D may be TRBD1 (6 bases). The V end was cut by 5 bases, the J end by 7 bases, with 21 bases between. Germline CDR1 is DFQATT and CDR2 is SNEGSKA (reference sequence). This CDR3 is 15 amino acids long. The CDR3 DNA sequence: TGCAGTGCTTCCTCAAACAGGGAAACCGGACAGCCCCAGCATTTT. Its translation is CSASSNRETGQPQHF.

This clonotype came up a few times. The rearrangement uses TRBV6-2 or TRBV6-3 and TRBJ2-5, with 11 bases identical to TRBD2. Germline-derived CDR1 and CDR2 are MNHEY and SVGEGT. J lost 5 bases, V lost 2 bases, and 10 bases had no gene match. The CDR3 runs 17 residues. The CDR3 is CASSYDRLAGGLETQYF. The DNA for the CDR3 is TGTGCCAGCAGTTACGATAGGCTAGCGGGGGGTCTGGAGACCCAGTACTTC.

The rearrangement links TRBV10-3 to TRBJ2-7; no definite D call. The CDR3 is made up of 14 amino acids. V lost 2 bases and J lost 4, with 12 bases in between. Per the germline V gene, CDR1 is ENHRY and CDR2 is SYGVKD. CDR3 region: CAISEGEITYEQYF. In DNA, the CDR3 is TGTGCCATCAGTGAGGGGGAAATTACTTACGAGCAGTACTTC.

The V gene is TRBV30, the J gene TRBJ2-2, with D perhaps matching TRBD2 (5 bases). The CDR3 runs to 15 residues. The germline gives CDR1 GTSNPN, CDR2 SVGIG (reference sequence). The V end was cut by 2 bases, the J end by 3 bases, with 13 bases between. The CDR3 DNA follows: TGTGCCTGGAGTTTTTTCGTCGGGGACACCGGGGAGCTGTTTTTT. It is translated as CAWSFFVGDTGELFF.

The chain is built from TRBV5-8 and TRBJ2-7; D is unclear. V lost 1 base and J lost 6, with 14 bases in between. The CDR3 runs 14 residues. In germline, CDR1 is SGHTS, CDR2 YDEGEE. The CDR3 is CASSLSIGTGEQYF. In nucleotides, the CDR3 is TGTGCCAGCAGCTTGTCGATCGGAACCGGCGAGCAGTACTTC.

This clonotype appeared a few times. The chain combines TRBV7-2 with TRBJ2-1; 12 bases line up with TRBD2. The CDR3 loop spans 16 amino acids. From germline, CDR1 is SGHTA and CDR2 FQGNSA. V dropped 0 bases and J dropped 8; count of bases not matched to a gene: 5. The CDR3 region has the DNA TGTGCCAGCAGCTTAGCTCCTAGCGGGGGGGCCCATGAGCAGTTCTTC. This translates into CASSLAPSGGAHEQFF.

The chain employs TRBV29-1 and TRBJ2-1; 10 bases fit TRBD2. CDR1 SQVTM and CDR2 ANQGSEA come from the germline V gene. The CDR3 is made up of 14 amino acids. V was pared by 5 bases and J by 7 bases, with 8 bases of the junction left unmatched. The CDR3: CSVYPSGGENEQFF. The DNA for the CDR3 is TGCAGCGTTTATCCTAGCGGGGGAGAAAATGAGCAGTTCTTC.

The CDR3 spells CASSQDIGAGDEKLFF. The CDR3, as DNA: TGTGCCAGCAGCCAAGATATCGGGGCGGGCGATGAAAAACTGTTTTTT. This rearrangement joins TRBV14 to TRBJ1-4; perhaps TRBD1 as D (5 bases). There are 16 residues in the CDR3. Germline-derived CDR1 and CDR2 are SGHDN and FVKESK. Trimming took off 0 bases at V and 6 bases at J, with 14 bases between the two ends. The full variable domain, in which reference TRBV14 and TRBJ1-4 provide the parts outside the CDR3, is EAGVTQFPSHSVIEKGQTVTLRCDPISGHDNLYWYRRVMGKEIKFLLHFVKESKQDESGMPNNRFLAERTGGTYSTLKVQPAELEDSGVYFCASSQDIGAGDEKLFFGSGTQLSVL.

CDR3 region: CASSPPRGGYEQYF. CDR3 nucleotides: TGTGCCAGCAGCCCCCCGCGGGGAGGCTACGAGCAGTACTTC. The chain links TRBV7-9 to TRBJ2-7, with a possible D match to TRBD2 (6 bases). With 5 bases removed from V and 3 bases from J, the gap between germline ends came to 14 bases. The CDR3 runs to 14 residues. CDR1 and CDR2 from the germline V gene are SEHNR and FQNEAQ (reference sequence). Filled out from reference TRBV7-9 and TRBJ2-7, the complete variable domain reads DTGVSQNPRHKITKRGQNVTFRCDPISEHNRLYWYRQTLGQGPEFLTYFQNEAQLEKSRLLSDRFSAERPKGSFSTLEIQRTEQGDSAMYLCASSPPRGGYEQYFGPGTRLTVT.

V gene TRBV19 combines with J gene TRBJ1-6; 8 positions match TRBD1. Germline V gives CDR1 LNHDA, CDR2 SQIVND (reference sequence). CDR3 length: 14 residues. Trimming removed 6 bases from V and 9 bases from J; junction bases left unmatched: 7. The CDR3 bases are TGTGCCAGTAGCCACGGACAGGGCTCTTCACCCCTCCACTTT. Its translation: CASSHGQGSSPLHF.

This clonotype was seen a handful of times. The genes are TRBV19 and TRBJ2-1, with 9 nucleotides matching TRBD1. Trimming at V came to 6 bases and at J to 6 bases, leaving 9 bases not matched to a gene. CDR3 length equals 15 residues. CDR1 is LNHDA, CDR2 SQIVND, per germline (reference sequence). CDR3 coding DNA: TGTGCCAGTAGAATTACAGGGGGCCTTTCCAATGAGCAGTTCTTC. Translation: CASRITGGLSNEQFF.

The chain uses TRBV7-2 and TRBJ1-1; possibly TRBD1 for D (5 bases). The CDR3 loop spans 14 amino acids. Germline V gene sequence: CDR1 SGHTA, CDR2 FQGNSA. With 7 bases removed from V and 5 bases from J, the gap between germline ends came to 17 bases. CDR3 loop: CASTLCRVETEAFF. CDR3 DNA: TGTGCCAGCACCTTGTGCAGGGTAGAGACTGAAGCTTTCTTT.